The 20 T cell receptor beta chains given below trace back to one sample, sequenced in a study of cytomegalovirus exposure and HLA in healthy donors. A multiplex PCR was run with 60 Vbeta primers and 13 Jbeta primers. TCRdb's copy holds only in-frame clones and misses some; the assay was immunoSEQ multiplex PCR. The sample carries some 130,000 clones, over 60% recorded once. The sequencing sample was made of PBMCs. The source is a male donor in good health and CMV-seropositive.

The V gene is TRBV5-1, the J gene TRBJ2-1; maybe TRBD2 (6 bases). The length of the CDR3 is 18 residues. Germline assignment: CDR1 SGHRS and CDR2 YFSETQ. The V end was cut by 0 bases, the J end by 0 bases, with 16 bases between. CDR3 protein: CASSLALTGLSSYNEQFF. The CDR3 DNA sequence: TGCGCCAGCAGCTTGGCACTCACGGGACTTAGCTCCTACAATGAGCAGTTCTTC.

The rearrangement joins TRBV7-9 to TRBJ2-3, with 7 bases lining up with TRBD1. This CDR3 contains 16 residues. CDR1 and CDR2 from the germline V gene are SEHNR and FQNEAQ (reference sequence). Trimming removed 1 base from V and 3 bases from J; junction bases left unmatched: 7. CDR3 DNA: TGTGCCAGCAGCTTAGGACAGGGTTTAGTTACAGATACGCAGTATTTT. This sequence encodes CASSLGQGLVTDTQYF. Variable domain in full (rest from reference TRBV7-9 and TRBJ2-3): DTGVSQNPRHKITKRGQNVTFRCDPISEHNRLYWYRQTLGQGPEFLTYFQNEAQLEKSRLLSDRFSAERPKGSFSTLEIQRTEQGDSAMYLCASSLGQGLVTDTQYFGPGTRLTVL.

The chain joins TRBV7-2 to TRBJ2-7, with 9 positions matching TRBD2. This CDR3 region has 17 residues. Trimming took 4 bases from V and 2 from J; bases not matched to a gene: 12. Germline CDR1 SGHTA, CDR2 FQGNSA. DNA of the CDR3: TGTGCCAGCAGCTCCCTTAGGCTAGCGGGGAGAGCCTACGAGCAGTACTTC. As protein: CASSSLRLAGRAYEQYF.

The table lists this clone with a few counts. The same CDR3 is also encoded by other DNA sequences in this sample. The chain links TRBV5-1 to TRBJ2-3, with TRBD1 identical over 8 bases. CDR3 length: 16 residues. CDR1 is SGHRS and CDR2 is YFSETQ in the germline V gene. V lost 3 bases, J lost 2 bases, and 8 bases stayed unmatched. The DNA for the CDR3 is TGCGCCAGCAGCTGGGGACAGGAGGAGACCACAGATACGCAGTATTTT. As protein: CASSWGQEETTDTQYF.

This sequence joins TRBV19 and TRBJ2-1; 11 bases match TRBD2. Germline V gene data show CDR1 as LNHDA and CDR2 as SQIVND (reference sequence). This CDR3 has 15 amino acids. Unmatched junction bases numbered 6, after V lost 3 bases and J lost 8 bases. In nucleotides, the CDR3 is TGTGCCAGTAGTATTAGCGGGAGGGCAAGGGATGAGCAGTTCTTC. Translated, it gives CASSISGRARDEQFF.

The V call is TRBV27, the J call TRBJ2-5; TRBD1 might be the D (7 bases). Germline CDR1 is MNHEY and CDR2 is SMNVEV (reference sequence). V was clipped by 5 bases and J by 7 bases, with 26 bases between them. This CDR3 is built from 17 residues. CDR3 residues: CASSPTPVQVQGGTQYF. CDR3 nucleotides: TGTGCCAGCAGTCCCACCCCTGTGCAGGTCCAGGGGGGGACCCAGTACTTC.

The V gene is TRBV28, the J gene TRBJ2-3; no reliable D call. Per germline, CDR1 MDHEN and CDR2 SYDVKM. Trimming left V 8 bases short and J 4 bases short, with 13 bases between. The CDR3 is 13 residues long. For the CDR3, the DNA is TGTGCCAGCGGTAGGAGATTGTCAGATACGCAGTATTTT. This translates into CASGRRLSDTQYF.

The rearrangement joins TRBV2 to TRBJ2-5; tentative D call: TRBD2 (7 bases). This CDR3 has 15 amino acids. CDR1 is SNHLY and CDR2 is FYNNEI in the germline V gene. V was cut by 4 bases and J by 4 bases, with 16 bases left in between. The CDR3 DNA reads TGTGCCAGCAGTGTATCTAGGGGGGGGCGAGAGACCCAGTACTTC. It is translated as CASSVSRGGRETQYF.

In nucleotides, the CDR3 is TGTGCCAGTGCCCCACACAGGGCTCAGCCCCAGCATTTT. This codes for CASAPHRAQPQHF. This chain uses TRBV28 with TRBJ1-5, with TRBD1 as a possible D gene (6 bases). V lost 9 bases to trimming and J lost 6 bases, with 15 bases between them. This CDR3 contains 13 residues. Germline V CDR1 and CDR2: MDHEN, SYDVKM. The variable domain in full, completed from reference TRBV28 and TRBJ1-5, reads DVKVTQSSRYLVKRTGEKVFLECVQDMDHENMFWYRQDPGLGLRLIYFSYDVKMKEKGDIPEGYSVSREKKERFSLILESASTNQTSMYLCASAPHRAQPQHFGDGTRLSIL.

CDR3 coding DNA: TGTGCCAGCAGCGTAGCGGCAGGGGGCTCCTACGAGCAGTACTTC. As protein: CASSVAAGGSYEQYF. The J gene is TRBJ2-7, the V gene TRBV9, with 7 bases fitting TRBD1. V dropped 0 bases and J dropped 0; count of bases not matched to a gene: 3. This CDR3 has 15 residues. Germline V gene sequence: CDR1 SGDLS, CDR2 YYNGEE.

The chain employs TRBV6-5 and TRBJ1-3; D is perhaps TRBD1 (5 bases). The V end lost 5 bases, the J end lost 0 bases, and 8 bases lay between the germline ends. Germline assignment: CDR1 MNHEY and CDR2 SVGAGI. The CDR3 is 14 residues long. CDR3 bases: TGTGCCAGCAGTGCCACAGGCTCTGGAAACACCATATATTTT. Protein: CASSATGSGNTIYF.

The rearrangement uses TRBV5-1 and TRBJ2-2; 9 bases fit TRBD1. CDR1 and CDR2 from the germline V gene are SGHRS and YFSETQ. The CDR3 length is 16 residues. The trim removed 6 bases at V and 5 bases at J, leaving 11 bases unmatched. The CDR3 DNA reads TGCGCCAGCAACGACCGGGACAGGGAAGGGACCGGGGAGCTGTTTTTT. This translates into CASNDRDREGTGELFF.

The CDR3 nucleotides read TGTGCCAGCAGTCGACAGGGGGATTACAACGAGCAGTACTTC. It specifies CASSRQGDYNEQYF. The V and J genes are TRBV6-1 and TRBJ2-7; 9 bases align to TRBD1. The ends lost 5 bases at V and 5 bases at J; junction bases unmatched: 7. There are 14 residues in the CDR3. CDR1 is MNHNS and CDR2 is SASEGT in the germline V gene.

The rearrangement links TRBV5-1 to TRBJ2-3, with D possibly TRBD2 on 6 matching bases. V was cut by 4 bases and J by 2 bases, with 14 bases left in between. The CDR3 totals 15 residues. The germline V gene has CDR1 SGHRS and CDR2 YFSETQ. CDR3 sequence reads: CASSPTGTLTDTQYF. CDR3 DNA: TGCGCCAGCAGCCCAACCGGGACTCTCACAGATACGCAGTATTTT.

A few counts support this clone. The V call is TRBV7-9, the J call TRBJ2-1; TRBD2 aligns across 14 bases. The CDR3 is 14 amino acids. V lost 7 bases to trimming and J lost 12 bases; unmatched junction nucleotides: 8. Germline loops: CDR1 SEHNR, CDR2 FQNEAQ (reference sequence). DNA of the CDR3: TGTGCCAGCACAGGGACTAGCGGGAGAATTTCGCAGTTCTTC. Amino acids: CASTGTSGRISQFF.

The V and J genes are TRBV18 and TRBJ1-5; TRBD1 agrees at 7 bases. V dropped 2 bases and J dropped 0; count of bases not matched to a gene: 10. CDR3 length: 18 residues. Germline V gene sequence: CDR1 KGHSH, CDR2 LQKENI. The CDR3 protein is CASSPKSGTDHSNQPQHF. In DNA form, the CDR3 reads TGTGCCAGCTCACCAAAGTCCGGGACAGATCATAGCAATCAGCCCCAGCATTTT.

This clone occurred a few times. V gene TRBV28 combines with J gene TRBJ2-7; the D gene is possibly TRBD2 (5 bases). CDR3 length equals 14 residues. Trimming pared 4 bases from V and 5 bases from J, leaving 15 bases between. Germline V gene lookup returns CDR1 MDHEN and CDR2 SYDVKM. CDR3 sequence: CASSSSAGPNEQYF. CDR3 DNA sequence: TGTGCCAGCAGTTCTTCCGCGGGCCCTAACGAGCAGTACTTC.

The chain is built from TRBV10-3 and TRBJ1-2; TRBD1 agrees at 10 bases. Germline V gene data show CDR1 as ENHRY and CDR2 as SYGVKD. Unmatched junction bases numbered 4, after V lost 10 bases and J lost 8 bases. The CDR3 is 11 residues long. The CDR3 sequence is CATGTGDGYTF. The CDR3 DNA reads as TGTGCCACCGGGACAGGGGACGGCTACACCTTC.

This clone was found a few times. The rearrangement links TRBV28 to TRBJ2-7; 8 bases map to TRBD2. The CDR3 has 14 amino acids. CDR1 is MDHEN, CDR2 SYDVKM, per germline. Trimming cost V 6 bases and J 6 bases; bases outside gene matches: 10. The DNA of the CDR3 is TGTGCCAGCAGGGGGAGTAGCGGGGAGGTCGAGCAGTACTTC. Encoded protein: CASRGSSGEVEQYF.

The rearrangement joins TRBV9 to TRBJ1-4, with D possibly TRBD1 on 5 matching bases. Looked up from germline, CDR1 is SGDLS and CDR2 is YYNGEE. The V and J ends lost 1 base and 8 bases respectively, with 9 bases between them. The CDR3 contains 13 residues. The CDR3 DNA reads TGTGCCAGCAGCGTACAGGGCAAGGAAAAACTGTTTTTT. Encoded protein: CASSVQGKEKLFF.